The following is a T cell receptor beta chain sequence with its context. TCRdb passed the 5' RACE reads through MiXCR, listing each CDR3 protein once. Of roughly 79,000 distinct CDR3 sequences in the sample, roughly 8% were seen once. The data originate from a study of spatial heterogeneity in lung cancer. Germline-derived CDR1 and CDR2 are LNHDA and SQIVND (reference sequence). Trimming took off 10 bases at V and 1 base at J, with 13 bases between the two ends. CDR3 size: 13 residues. Time point denoted: sample taken at primary tumor resection. This sample comprised PBMCs, obtained at surgery. The receptor's source is a male donor with early-stage non-small cell lung cancer. The V call is TRBV19, the J call TRBJ1-1; tentative D call: TRBD1 (6 bases). The CDR3 loop reads CAIGGQGNTEAFF. In DNA form, the CDR3 reads TGTGCCATCGGGGGGCAGGGGAACACTGAAGCTTTCTTT.